These 31 T cell receptor beta chains were sequenced from one sample in a study of low-dose radiotherapy and immunotherapy resistance in tumors. Priming of first-strand cDNA relied on TRAV- and TRBV-specific primers (covering alpha and beta chains). It was with a constant-region primer and a V-primer adapter that TCRs were amplified over about 20 PCR cycles. TCRdb re-called the reads with MiXCR, one entry per CDR3 protein. Of 35,000 to 45,000 distinct CDR3 sequences listed, less than 30% are singletons. Time point denoted: after trial treatment. The treatment is: LDRT plus nivolumab, ipilimumab, low-dose cyclophosphamide and aspirin (RACIN trial). Source: PBMCs, taken after low-dose radiotherapy plus immunotherapy. The receptor source for this set is a male donor with prostate cancer.

This clonotype has ten or more counts. V usage is TRBV6-6 and J usage is TRBJ2-5; D gene unclear. The CDR3 runs to 11 residues. V shed 6 bases and J shed 4 bases, with 6 bases lying between them. Germline V lookup: CDR1 MNHNY, CDR2 SVGAGI (reference sequence). Here the CDR3 DNA reads TGTGCCAGCAGCTCCACAGAGACCCAGTACTTC. Residues: CASSSTETQYF.

This clonotype is deemed medium-sized. The V and J genes are TRBV15 and TRBJ2-1, with 9 bases fitting TRBD2. The germline CDR1 and CDR2 sequences are LNHNV and YYDKDF (reference sequence). Trimming cost V 0 bases and J 10 bases; bases outside gene matches: 7. The CDR3 runs to 15 residues. CDR3: CATSRDSGGGVEQFF. The CDR3 DNA sequence: TGTGCCACCAGCAGAGATAGCGGCGGGGGGGTGGAGCAGTTCTTC.

There are many counts of this clonotype. This chain joins TRBV30 and TRBJ1-4; D is possibly TRBD1 (5 bases). CDR3 length: 14 amino acids. V was pared by 0 bases and J by 11 bases, with 16 bases between. Germline V CDR1 and CDR2: GTSNPN, SVGIG (reference sequence). CDR3: CAWSVRGVGFKLFF. The CDR3 DNA is TGTGCCTGGAGTGTTCGGGGGGTTGGATTCAAACTGTTTTTT.

The table lists this clonotype with many counts. J is TRBJ2-1 and V is TRBV18; a weak D match, TRBD2 (6 bases). Germline values: CDR1 KGHSH, CDR2 LQKENI. The CDR3 has 12 residues. Trimming shortened V by 6 bases and J by 10 bases, and 13 bases separated the two germline ends. CDR3 in amino acids: CASSPGTLEQFF. The DNA of the CDR3 is TGTGCCAGCTCCCCCGGGACTTTAGAGCAGTTCTTC.

This clonotype was recorded many times. The chain combines TRBV2 with TRBJ1-3, with D possibly TRBD1 on 5 matching bases. The CDR3 runs 15 residues. Germline CDR1 and CDR2: SNHLY and FYNNEI. Trimming shortened V by 6 bases and J by 4 bases, and 16 bases separated the two germline ends. CDR3 DNA sequence: TGTGCCAGCAGGGGACTATCCCAAGGGGGAAACACCATATATTTT. It codes for CASRGLSQGGNTIYF.

The V call is TRBV4-1, the J call TRBJ2-1; 7 nucleotides align to TRBD2. From germline, CDR1 is MGHRA and CDR2 YSYEKL. The CDR3 sequence is 17 residues long. Unmatched junction bases numbered 14, after V lost 1 base and J lost 8 bases. DNA for the CDR3: TGCGCCAGCAGCCAAGGGGGGGGTTACCTCGAAAGGGATGAGCAGTTCTTC. It codes for CASSQGGGYLERDEQFF.

This clonotype showed up just a few times. This probably arose from a read error, given a far larger clone one base away. This rearrangement joins TRBV9 to TRBJ2-5; possibly TRBD1 or TRBD2 for D (6 bases each). The CDR3 length is 16 residues. V dropped 0 bases and J dropped 11 bases, with 23 bases sitting between them. Germline values: CDR1 SGDLS, CDR2 YYNGEE. This CDR3 is CASSVVEGGVLDEQYF. The CDR3 bases are TGTGCCAGCAGCGTAGTGGAGGGGGGCGTGCTCGATGAGCAGTACTTC. Looking up the rest from reference TRBV9 and TRBJ2-5 gives the full variable domain: DSGVTQTPKHLITATGQRVTLRCSPRSGDLSVYWYQQSLDQGLQFLIQYYNGEERAKGNILERFSAQQFPDLHSELNLSSLELGDSALYFCASSVVEGGVLDEQYFGPGTRLLVL.

This clonotype was counted between two and nine times. The chain combines TRBV5-3 with TRBJ1-2; D gene ambiguous. TRBV5-3 is assigned to the ORF class and has an uncertain function. The CDR3 spans 14 residues. V was clipped by 8 bases and J by 14 bases, with 28 bases between them. The CDR3 DNA reads as TGTGCCAGCAGCCCCGAACTAGGACGGGAGGCTTGGACCTTC. This translates into CASSPELGREAWTF.

This clonotype was seen ten or more times. The rearrangement links TRBV7-2 to TRBJ2-1; D is possibly TRBD2 (6 bases). This CDR3 is built from 14 residues. The V end lost 5 bases, the J end lost 7 bases, and 15 bases lay between the germline ends. CDR1 is SGHTA, CDR2 FQGNSA, per germline. The DNA of the CDR3 is TGTGCCAGCAGCGGAATTCGGGGGAGGAATGAGCAGTTCTTC. Its translation is CASSGIRGRNEQFF.

This clonotype was picked up many times. The chain carries TRBV2 and TRBJ1-6; D not certain. Germline CDR1 SNHLY, CDR2 FYNNEI. The length of the CDR3 is 11 residues. Trimming removed 3 bases at V and 6 bases at J, with 0 bases between. CDR3 sequence: CASSDNSPLHF. CDR3 sequence (DNA): TGTGCCAGCAGTGATAATTCACCCCTCCACTTT.

This clonotype appeared many times. This chain connects TRBV30 to TRBJ2-1; TRBD1 matches 9 bases. The CDR3 is 15 amino acids. CDR1 and CDR2 (germline): GTSNPN, SVGIG (reference sequence). V shed 3 bases, J shed 2 bases, and the junction held 5 bases outside the gene matches. CDR3: CAWSGDRAAYNEQFF. In DNA, the CDR3 is TGTGCCTGGAGCGGGGACAGGGCGGCCTACAATGAGCAGTTCTTC.

This chain connects TRBV3-1 to TRBJ1-5; no firm D call. In germline, CDR1 is LGHDT, CDR2 YNNKEL (reference sequence). Deletions cut 1 base from V and 2 bases from J, with 9 bases between. The CDR3 consists of 15 residues. CDR3 in amino acids: CASSQGSPGNQPQHF. The CDR3 region has the DNA TGTGCCAGCAGCCAAGGGAGCCCAGGCAATCAGCCCCAGCATTTT.

This chain links TRBV6-5 with TRBJ2-7; 10 bases are shared with TRBD2. After removal of 0 bases from V and 7 bases from J, the junction contained 6 bases not matched to a gene. This CDR3 region has 15 residues. Germline V gives CDR1 MNHEY, CDR2 SVGAGI. CDR3 bases: TGTGCCAGCAGTTACTCGACTAGCGGGCAGGGGGAGCAGTACTTC. Amino acid sequence: CASSYSTSGQGEQYF.

The rearrangement links TRBV6-2 or TRBV6-3 to TRBJ1-4; no clear D. V lost 6 bases and J 1 base, leaving 9 bases between the germline ends. The CDR3 has 14 amino acids. Germline CDR1 reads MNHEY; CDR2 reads SVGEGT. The CDR3 DNA reads as TGTGCCAGCAGCAGACTCAAAACTAATGAAAAACTGTTTTTT. Amino acid sequence: CASSRLKTNEKLFF.

The V and J genes are TRBV28 and TRBJ2-7; TRBD1 matches 7 bases. This CDR3 is 13 amino acids long. Unmatched junction bases numbered 1, after V lost 5 bases and J lost 0 bases. Germline-derived CDR1 and CDR2 are MDHEN and SYDVKM. CDR3 nucleotide sequence: TGTGCCAGCAGTGGGGACAGCTCCTACGAGCAGTACTTC. Translation: CASSGDSSYEQYF.

This clonotype was observed many times. The chain couples TRBV28 to TRBJ1-5, with D unclear. Trimming took off 10 bases at V and 3 bases at J, with 13 bases between the two ends. The CDR3 totals 13 residues. In germline, CDR1 is MDHEN, CDR2 SYDVKM. CDR3 region: CAISEGFNQPQHF. For the CDR3, the DNA is TGTGCCATCTCGGAGGGCTTCAATCAGCCCCAGCATTTT.

This clonotype was seen repeatedly, ten times or more. V and J are TRBV28 and TRBJ1-6; D unresolved. Trimming took 8 bases from V and 0 from J, leaving 5 bases between them. Germline V gene sequence: CDR1 MDHEN, CDR2 SYDVKM. The CDR3 loop spans 13 amino acids. CDR3 in DNA: TGTGCCAGCCTGAGCTCCTATAATTCACCCCTCCACTTT. It yields the protein CASLSSYNSPLHF.

The chain combines TRBV20-1 with TRBJ1-5; 10 nucleotides agree with TRBD1. V gave up 0 bases and J gave up 0 bases; unmatched junction bases: 11. The CDR3 totals 19 residues. Germline V gene sequence: CDR1 DFQATT, CDR2 SNEGSKA (reference sequence). CDR3: CSARDLRQGADFSNQPQHF. Here the CDR3 DNA reads TGCAGTGCTAGAGATTTGAGACAGGGGGCCGACTTTAGCAATCAGCCCCAGCATTTT.

On this clonotype: Given a far larger clone just one base away, this is likely a sequencing read error. The chain couples TRBV9 to TRBJ2-1, with 12 positions matching TRBD1. The CDR3 sequence is 16 residues long. In germline, CDR1 is SGDLS, CDR2 YYNGEE. Unmatched junction bases numbered 15, after V lost 4 bases and J lost 13 bases. CDR3 protein: CASSTSWDRGQETQFF. The DNA for the CDR3 is TGTGCCAGCAGCACCTCCTGGGACAGGGGGCAAGAGACCCAGTTCTTC.

Regarding this clonotype: Since a far larger clone is one base different, this is likely a read error. The chain recombines TRBV29-1 with TRBJ2-1, with D maybe TRBD2 (6 bases). Trimming took off 0 bases at V and 13 bases at J, with 22 bases between the two ends. The germline CDR1 and CDR2 sequences are SQVTM and ANQGSEA. The CDR3 sequence is 15 residues long. CDR3 loop: CSVEEGQAGRETQFF. The CDR3 nucleotides are TGCAGCGTTGAAGAGGGGCAGGCGGGGCGCGAGACCCAGTTCTTC.

In this sample, this clonotype is medium-sized. This sequence joins TRBV6-6 and TRBJ2-2; D not resolved. V was pared by 0 bases and J by 6 bases, with 11 bases between. CDR1 and CDR2 (germline): MNHNY, SVGAGI (reference sequence). This CDR3 region has 15 residues. The CDR3 loop is CASSYSADIPGELFF. The CDR3 nucleotides read TGTGCCAGCAGTTACTCGGCAGACATTCCCGGGGAGCTGTTTTTT.

Turning to this clonotype: The junction shows a germline mismatch at one end, possibly a read error. The V and J genes are TRBV5-5 and TRBJ1-4, with D maybe TRBD1 (5 bases). Germline lookup yields CDR1 SGHKS and CDR2 YYEKEE (reference sequence). This CDR3 contains 15 residues. CDR3 sequence reads: CASSSLGALTEKLFF. The DNA of the CDR3 is TGCGCCAGCAGCTCCCTTGGGGCTTTAACCGAAAAACTGTTTTTT.

At least ten counts were recorded for this clonotype. CDR3 loop: CASSSSQPAYNEQFF. CDR3 bases: TGCGCCAGCAGCTCATCCCAACCCGCTTACAATGAGCAGTTCTTC. V gene TRBV5-1 combines with J gene TRBJ2-1, with unresolved D. V lost 3 bases and J 4 bases, leaving 14 bases between the germline ends. CDR1 is SGHRS and CDR2 is YFSETQ in the germline V gene. The CDR3 is made up of 15 amino acids. Using reference TRBV5-1 and TRBJ2-1 for the parts outside the CDR3, the full variable domain is KAGVTQTPRYLIKTRGQQVTLSCSPISGHRSVSWYQQTPGQGLQFLFEYFSETQRNKGNFPGRFSGRQFSNSRSEMNVSTLELGDSALYLCASSSSQPAYNEQFFGPGTRLTVL.

This clonotype was observed a single time. A far larger clone is only one base removed, so a read error is likely. The chain employs TRBV20-1 and TRBJ2-1, with 13 positions matching TRBD2. V lost 5 bases, J lost 10 bases, and 26 bases stayed unmatched. Germline assignment: CDR1 DFQATT and CDR2 SNEGSKA (reference sequence). The CDR3 totals 20 residues. CDR3 amino acids: CSARTRTTSGGTSTTNEQFF. For the CDR3, the DNA is TGCAGTGCTCGAACCCGGACGACTAGCGGGGGGACCTCCACTACTAACGAGCAGTTCTTC.

This clonotype was seen many times. A far larger clone lies a single base away; this is likely a read error. V and J are TRBV2 and TRBJ2-7; D perhaps matches TRBD1 (7 bases). CDR1 and CDR2 from the germline V gene are SNHLY and FYNNEI. Trimming took 7 bases from V and 7 from J, leaving 23 bases between them. The CDR3 has 15 amino acids. This CDR3 reads CASKPRNRGGDEQYF. CDR3 nucleotides: TGTGCCAGCAAGCCGAGAAACAGGGGAGGCGATGAGCAGTACTTC.

V gene TRBV27 combines with J gene TRBJ1-6, with a weak D call TRBD1 (6 bases). In germline, CDR1 is MNHEY, CDR2 SMNVEV (reference sequence). Trimming took 5 bases from V and 6 from J, leaving 14 bases between them. The length of the CDR3 is 15 residues. This CDR3 is CASSRGGALNSPLHF. CDR3 DNA: TGTGCCAGCAGTAGAGGGGGGGCCCTTAATTCACCCCTCCACTTT.

The gene calls are TRBV28 and TRBJ2-2; D is perhaps TRBD2 (6 bases). V was cut by 6 bases and J by 3 bases, with 11 bases left in between. Per germline, CDR1 MDHEN and CDR2 SYDVKM. The CDR3 is 14 amino acids. The CDR3 nucleotides are TGTGCCAGCAGCAACAGGAGGGACACCGGGGAGCTGTTTTTT. It yields the protein CASSNRRDTGELFF.

This clonotype was recorded many times. The chain uses TRBV5-1 and TRBJ1-6, with D unclear. V lost 4 bases, J lost 7 bases, and 9 bases lay in between. Per germline, CDR1 SGHRS and CDR2 YFSETQ. This CDR3 has 13 residues. In DNA form, the CDR3 reads TGCGCCAGCAGCGATAGTTGGAATTCACCCCTCCACTTT. It yields the protein CASSDSWNSPLHF. The variable domain in full, with the rest retrieved from reference TRBV5-1 and TRBJ1-6, is KAGVTQTPRYLIKTRGQQVTLSCSPISGHRSVSWYQQTPGQGLQFLFEYFSETQRNKGNFPGRFSGRQFSNSRSEMNVSTLELGDSALYLCASSDSWNSPLHFGNGTRLTVT.

This clonotype was observed many times. CDR3 amino acids: CASSLAEAGGRYEQFF. In DNA, the CDR3 is TGTGCCAGCAGCTTAGCGGAAGCGGGAGGACGTTATGAGCAGTTCTTC. The chain has TRBV7-2 and TRBJ2-1, with 9 bases fitting TRBD2. Unmatched junction bases numbered 8, after V lost 0 bases and J lost 8 bases. Germline-derived CDR1 and CDR2 are SGHTA and FQGNSA. The CDR3 is 16 residues long.

The sample holds a few counts of this clonotype. V usage is TRBV27 and J usage is TRBJ2-6; D gene unclear. CDR1 is MNHEY and CDR2 is SMNVEV in the germline V gene (reference sequence). Between the trimmed V and J ends, which lost 2 bases and 4 bases, there was a span of 6 bases. This CDR3 has 14 residues. Here the CDR3 reads CASSLGPGANVLTF. The CDR3 nucleotides are TGTGCCAGCAGTTTAGGCCCCGGGGCCAACGTCCTGACTTTC.

At least ten counts were recorded for this clonotype. V usage is TRBV20-1 and J usage is TRBJ2-1; weak D call: TRBD2 (5 bases). Trimming shortened V by 6 bases and J by 7 bases, and 10 bases separated the two germline ends. CDR1 is DFQATT, CDR2 SNEGSKA, per germline (reference sequence). The CDR3 has 11 residues. DNA of the CDR3: TGCAGTGCAGAGGGTTCTAATGAGCAGTTCTTC. Translation gives CSAEGSNEQFF.